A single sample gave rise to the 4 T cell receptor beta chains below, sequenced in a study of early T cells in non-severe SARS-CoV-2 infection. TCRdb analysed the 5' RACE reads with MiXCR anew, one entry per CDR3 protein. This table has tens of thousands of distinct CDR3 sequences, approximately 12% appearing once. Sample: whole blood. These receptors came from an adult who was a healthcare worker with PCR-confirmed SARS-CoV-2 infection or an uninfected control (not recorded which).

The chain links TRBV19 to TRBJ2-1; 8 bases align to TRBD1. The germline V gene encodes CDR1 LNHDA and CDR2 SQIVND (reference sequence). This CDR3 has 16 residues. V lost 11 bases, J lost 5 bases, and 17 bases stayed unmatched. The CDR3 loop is CAPHWAWTGKDNEQFF. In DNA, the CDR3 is TGTGCCCCCCATTGGGCCTGGACAGGGAAGGACAATGAGCAGTTCTTC.

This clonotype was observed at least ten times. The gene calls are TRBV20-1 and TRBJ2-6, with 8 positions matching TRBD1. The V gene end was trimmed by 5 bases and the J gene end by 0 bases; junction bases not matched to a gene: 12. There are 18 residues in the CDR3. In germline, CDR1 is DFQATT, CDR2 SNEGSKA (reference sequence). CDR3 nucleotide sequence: TGCAGTGCTCGGGACGGACAGGGAGTGTTCTCTGGGGCCAACGTCCTGACTTTC. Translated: CSARDGQGVFSGANVLTF.

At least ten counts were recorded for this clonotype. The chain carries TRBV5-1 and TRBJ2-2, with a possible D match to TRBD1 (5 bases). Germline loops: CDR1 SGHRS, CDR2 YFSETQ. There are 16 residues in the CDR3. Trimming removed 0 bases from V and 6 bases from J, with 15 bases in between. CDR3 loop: CASSLDAGRKAGELFF. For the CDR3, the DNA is TGCGCCAGCAGCTTGGATGCAGGGCGTAAGGCCGGGGAGCTGTTTTTT.

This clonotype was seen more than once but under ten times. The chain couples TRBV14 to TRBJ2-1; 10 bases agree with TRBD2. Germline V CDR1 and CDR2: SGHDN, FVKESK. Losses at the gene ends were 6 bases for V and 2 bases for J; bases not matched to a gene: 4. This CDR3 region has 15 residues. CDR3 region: CASRATSGTYNEQFF. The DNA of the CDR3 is TGTGCCAGCAGGGCAACTAGCGGGACCTACAATGAGCAGTTCTTC. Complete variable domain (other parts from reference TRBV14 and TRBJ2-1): EAGVTQFPSHSVIEKGQTVTLRCDPISGHDNLYWYRRVMGKEIKFLLHFVKESKQDESGMPNNRFLAERTGGTYSTLKVQPAELEDSGVYFCASRATSGTYNEQFFGPGTRLTVL.